This T cell receptor (beta chain) was captured in a study of human T cells and chemical hapten exposure. The time point here: patch test 1, 2 weeks after DPC sensitization. Treatment indicated: therapeutic diphenylcyclopropenone sensitization with weekly scalp DPC. MiXCR was run by TCRdb on the RACE reads, yielding one entry per CDR3 protein. The top ten hold around 1.4% of the sample, which has around 110,000 distinct CDR3 sequences, roughly an eighth seen once. The CDR3 sequence is 14 residues long. Germline V lookup: CDR1 ENHRY, CDR2 SYGVKD. Trimming took 2 bases from V and 6 from J; bases not matched to a gene: 4.

Source: whole blood, taken in connection with sensitization to the hapten diphenylcyclopropenone (DPC). The TCR originated in a woman aged 45 to 65 with alopecia areata. Some clones in this sample may be carry-over from other donors' samples. The rearrangement uses TRBV10-3 and TRBJ2-3; 8 nucleotides match TRBD2. CDR3 sequence reads: CAISERLAGDTQYF. The CDR3 DNA reads TGTGCCATCAGTGAGCGGCTAGCGGGTGATACGCAGTATTTT.